The 7 T cell receptor beta chains listed next were all sequenced from one sample in a study of sequential checkpoint blockade in melanoma. Described treatment: randomized to nivolumab then ipilimumab (arm A) or the reverse (arm B). Sequenced by immunoSEQ multiplex PCR; TCRdb stores in-frame clones only, minus some. Of about 3,600 clones in the sample, 45% to 75% were seen once. The sequences come from CD8+ T cells sorted from blood (inferred from file names), collected from a patient given nivolumab and ipilimumab in sequence. Receptors were obtained from a human donor with melanoma.

This clone was seen a single time. The chain uses TRBV9 and TRBJ1-1; D is possibly TRBD1 (5 bases). CDR1 and CDR2 from the germline V gene are SGDLS and YYNGEE. The CDR3 has 16 amino acids. Trimming removed 0 bases from V and 0 bases from J, with 12 bases in between. The CDR3, as DNA: TGTGCCAGCAGCGTAGCCGACTGGGGGGTGAACACTGAAGCTTTCTTT. This codes for CASSVADWGVNTEAFF.

The rearrangement joins TRBV4-1 to TRBJ2-2; the D is unclear. Looked up from germline, CDR1 is MGHRA and CDR2 is YSYEKL. V shed 0 bases and J shed 0 bases, with 14 bases lying between them. This CDR3 is built from 18 residues. CDR3 DNA: TGCGCCAGCAGCCAAGAAGTCCCGCCGACTTCGAACACCGGGGAGCTGTTTTTT. Its translation is CASSQEVPPTSNTGELFF.

This sequence joins TRBV2 and TRBJ2-1; D is ambiguous. Germline V lookup: CDR1 SNHLY, CDR2 FYNNEI. Trimming shortened V by 10 bases and J by 3 bases, and 16 bases separated the two germline ends. The length of the CDR3 is 14 residues. CDR3 region: CAIPLSPGYNEQFF. The CDR3 DNA follows: TGTGCCATCCCTCTCAGCCCGGGCTACAATGAGCAGTTCTTC.

This chain joins TRBV7-9 and TRBJ2-7; 7 bases are a match to TRBD1. Losses at the gene ends were 4 bases for V and 0 bases for J; bases not matched to a gene: 9. This CDR3 spans 16 amino acids. Germline CDR1 reads SEHNR; CDR2 reads FQNEAQ (reference sequence). CDR3 coding DNA: TGTGCCAGCAGCTACCTTGGGGGACAGCCCTCCTACGAGCAGTACTTC. This codes for CASSYLGGQPSYEQYF.

This clone has only a few counts. V and J are TRBV6-1 and TRBJ1-1; 7 bases map to TRBD1. Losses at the gene ends were 5 bases for V and 0 bases for J; bases not matched to a gene: 6. The germline V gene encodes CDR1 MNHNS and CDR2 SASEGT. This CDR3 contains 15 residues. CDR3 bases: TGTGCCAGCAGTAAAGGGGGCTATTTGAACACTGAAGCTTTCTTT. Its protein product is CASSKGGYLNTEAFF.

This chain links TRBV30 with TRBJ2-7; a weak D match, TRBD1 (6 bases). The V end was cut by 3 bases, the J end by 0 bases, with 15 bases between. CDR1 and CDR2 (germline): GTSNPN, SVGIG (reference sequence). The CDR3 runs to 15 residues. The CDR3 is CAWRKQGLGSYEQYF. The CDR3 DNA is TGTGCCTGGAGGAAACAGGGATTGGGCTCCTACGAGCAGTACTTC.

The chain has TRBV7-9 and TRBJ2-4; 11 bases are a match to TRBD1. The CDR3 has 12 amino acids. V dropped 4 bases and J dropped 16; count of bases not matched to a gene: 6. Germline V gene data show CDR1 as SEHNR and CDR2 as FQNEAQ (reference sequence). The CDR3 DNA follows: TGTGCCAGCAGCTCGGACAGGGGGCTAGTATACTTC. Amino acid sequence: CASSSDRGLVYF. Drawing the rest from reference TRBV7-9 and TRBJ2-4, the complete variable domain is DTGVSQNPRHKITKRGQNVTFRCDPISEHNRLYWYRQTLGQGPEFLTYFQNEAQLEKSRLLSDRFSAERPKGSFSTLEIQRTEQGDSAMYLCASSSDRGLVYFGAGTRLSVL.